Detailed here is one T cell receptor beta chain. The time point denotes: newly diagnosed GD, antithyroid drugs for less than 3 months. The TCR library was made from RNA extracted from PBMCs. The germline gives CDR1 SGHRS, CDR2 YFSETQ. The CDR3 consists of 11 residues. Between the trimmed V and J ends, which lost 4 bases and 6 bases, there was a span of 7 bases. The data were obtained in a study of regulatory T cells in long-lasting Graves disease. The TCR beta library used iRepertoire HTBI primers with Arm-PCR amplification of CDR3. TCRdb independently ran MiXCR on the multiplex PCR reads; one entry per CDR3 protein. The sample lists 380,000 or so distinct CDR3 sequences; 16% were seen once. The data were also submitted as part of a second study, on T cells in Graves' hyperthyroidism and ophthalmopathy. That study reports: Blood samples included most of the expanded thyroid clonotypes exceeding 0.001.

This chain connects TRBV5-1 to TRBJ1-2; D uncertain. This TCR derives from a young woman with Graves disease. The sample here was peripheral blood mononuclear cells (PBMCs), taken at new diagnosis, from a patient treated with antithyroid drugs. In DNA form, the CDR3 reads TGCGCCAGCAGCCAGAACCATGGCTACACCTTC. Amino acid sequence: CASSQNHGYTF.